This T cell receptor (beta chain) was obtained from a study of blood T cell repertoires in COVID-19. The CDR3 has 15 amino acids. Germline CDR1 is SQVTM and CDR2 is ANQGSEA. V was clipped by 5 bases and J by 1 base, with 17 bases between them. Enrolled through a virtual design, the participants were between 18 and 89 years of age and came from 24 US areas. Grouping used clinical history reported by participants in a survey and questionnaire. Per the original methods: Estimated nucleated cell counts came from reference gene primer amplification. Clones were read by immunoSEQ multiplex PCR, and TCRdb kept only the in-frame ones, dropping some. That table furnishes V, J and clone size, whereas the DNA furnished D and trimming. The table shows hundreds of thousands of clones, with more than 70% occurring only once.

The sequenced sample was PBMCs or T cells enriched from blood (not recorded which). The clonotype comes from a man younger than 40 with acute COVID-19. The chain joins TRBV29-1 to TRBJ1-1; perhaps TRBD1 as D (6 bases). CDR3 in amino acids: CSVSRREGGNTEAFF. CDR3 DNA sequence: TGCAGCGTTAGTCGCCGGGAAGGGGGGAACACTGAAGCTTTCTTT.